This T cell receptor beta chain was captured by sequencing in a study of blood T cell repertoires in COVID-19. Turning to the study itself: Specimens from acute and convalescent COVID-19 originated in the United States, Italy and Spain. Nucleic acid was either cDNA or gDNA, and it came from T cells, B-cell-depleted T cells, or PBMCs.

Germline loops: CDR1 SNHLY, CDR2 FYNNEI. Trimming at V came to 4 bases and at J to 10 bases, leaving 5 bases not matched to a gene. This CDR3 contains 13 residues. In the original processing: Amplification from reference gene primers served as the basis for estimated nucleated cell counts. Assay: immunoSEQ multiplex PCR; the TCRdb copy retains only in-frame clones and omits some. That table is the source of V, J and clone size, and D and trimming were worked out from the DNA. The repertoire consists of 130,000 or so clones, with 70% to 85% occurring once and the leading ten covering 9.5% to 15%. The TCR sequence derives from a woman aged 55-75 years with acute or convalescent COVID-19. The chain carries TRBV2 and TRBJ1-4, with 8 bases aligning to TRBD1. The sample was peripheral blood. The CDR3 reads CASSARTGRKLFF. The CDR3 nucleotides are TGTGCCAGCAGTGCCAGGACAGGGCGAAAACTGTTTTTT. The full variable domain, rest sourced from reference TRBV2 and TRBJ1-4, is EPEVTQTPSHQVTQMGQEVILRCVPISNHLYFYWYRQILGQKVEFLVSFYNNEISEKSEIFDDQFSVERPDGSNFTLKIRSTKLEDSAMYFCASSARTGRKLFFGSGTQLSVL.